Below, 10 T cell receptor beta chains from the same sample are listed, as sequenced in a study of CDR3 diversity in severe acne. TCRdb fed the PCR reads into MiXCR, producing one record per CDR3 protein. The sample holds 65,000 to 95,000 distinct CDR3 sequences, approximately 51% seen once. Sequencing was performed on blood. The source is a male donor in good health, without acne.

This clonotype was picked up one time. The rearrangement uses TRBV28 and TRBJ2-7, with 8 bases identical to TRBD1. This CDR3 region has 15 residues. Germline loops: CDR1 MDHEN, CDR2 SYDVKM. Trimming cost V 6 bases and J 3 bases; bases outside gene matches: 10. CDR3 sequence: CASRPWQGAIYEQYF. DNA of the CDR3: TGTGCCAGCAGGCCGTGGCAGGGGGCCATCTACGAGCAGTACTTC. Full variable domain (outside the CDR3, taken from reference TRBV28 and TRBJ2-7): DVKVTQSSRYLVKRTGEKVFLECVQDMDHENMFWYRQDPGLGLRLIYFSYDVKMKEKGDIPEGYSVSREKKERFSLILESASTNQTSMYLCASRPWQGAIYEQYFGPGTRLTVT.

This chain joins TRBV5-1 and TRBJ2-2; D remains ambiguous. This CDR3 has 15 residues. The V gene's germline CDR1 is SGHRS and CDR2 YFSETQ. With 0 bases removed from V and 4 bases from J, the gap between germline ends came to 10 bases. DNA for the CDR3: TGCGCCAGCAGCTTGGTCTCGTTGGGCACCGGGGAGCTGTTTTTT. It encodes CASSLVSLGTGELFF.

Relative to its sample, this clonotype is medium-sized. CDR3 sequence: CSPGAYNEQFF. The DNA for the CDR3 is TGCAGCCCGGGGGCCTACAATGAGCAGTTCTTC. V and J are TRBV20-1 and TRBJ2-1; weak D call: TRBD2 (6 bases). This CDR3 has 11 residues. Germline V gene sequence: CDR1 DFQATT, CDR2 SNEGSKA (reference sequence).

V usage is TRBV7-6 and J usage is TRBJ2-7; D tentatively reads TRBD1 or TRBD2 (5 bases each). This CDR3 is built from 14 residues. V lost 2 bases and J 2 bases, leaving 10 bases between the germline ends. Germline V lookup: CDR1 SGHVS, CDR2 FNYEAQ. This CDR3 is CASSLWDGAYEQYF. The CDR3, as DNA: TGTGCCAGCAGCTTATGGGACGGGGCCTACGAGCAGTACTTC.

This clonotype was recorded a few times. V gene TRBV3-1 combines with J gene TRBJ2-5; D unresolved. The V end lost 1 base, the J end lost 1 base, and 16 bases lay between the germline ends. Germline V gene sequence: CDR1 LGHDT, CDR2 YNNKEL (reference sequence). The CDR3 runs to 17 residues. The CDR3 spells CASSQAITDTLQETQYF. CDR3 bases: TGTGCCAGCAGCCAAGCTATTACAGACACCCTCCAAGAGACCCAGTACTTC.

By frequency in the sample, this clonotype is medium-sized. CDR3 DNA sequence: TGTGCCACCAGTGATTTAGACACATCCGGCTACACCTTC. Its translation is CATSDLDTSGYTF. The V and J genes are TRBV24-1 and TRBJ1-2; no clear D. Germline CDR1 reads KGHDR; CDR2 reads SFDVKD. The V end was cut by 1 base, the J end by 8 bases, with 10 bases between. The CDR3 is 13 residues long.

This clonotype has a single count. This rearrangement joins TRBV5-1 to TRBJ2-7; TRBD1 matches at 9 bases. From germline, CDR1 is SGHRS and CDR2 YFSETQ. The CDR3 extends over 14 amino acids. With V trimmed by 4 bases and J by 1 base, 3 bases remained unmatched. The CDR3, as DNA: TGCGCCAGCAGCCCGGGACAGGGTTCCTACGAGCAGTACTTC. Protein product: CASSPGQGSYEQYF.

Judged by abundance, this clonotype is medium-sized. The chain employs TRBV10-1 and TRBJ2-1; 12 bases fit TRBD2. The CDR3 length is 18 residues. V lost 2 bases and J lost 0; bases outside the gene matches: 5. Germline V CDR1 and CDR2: WNHNN, SYGVQD (reference sequence). CDR3 in DNA: TGCGCCAGCAGTGAGGTCCTAGCGGGGGGGAACTCCTACAATGAGCAGTTCTTC. Residues: CASSEVLAGGNSYNEQFF.

The V gene is TRBV2, the J gene TRBJ1-4; D might be TRBD1 (6 bases). Trimming stripped 4 bases from V and 7 bases from J, with 13 bases between. This CDR3 is built from 14 residues. Germline assignment: CDR1 SNHLY and CDR2 FYNNEI. The CDR3 loop reads CASSVRQGTEKLFF. The CDR3 nucleotides read TGTGCCAGCAGTGTGAGGCAGGGGACTGAAAAACTGTTTTTT.

There are a few counts of this clonotype. The chain carries TRBV20-1 and TRBJ2-5; D ambiguous. Germline CDR1 and CDR2: DFQATT and SNEGSKA (reference sequence). CDR3 length equals 12 residues. V was pared by 3 bases and J by 1 base, with 6 bases between. CDR3 nucleotide sequence: TGCAGTGCTAGGGACCTCCAAGAGACCCAGTACTTC. Amino acids: CSARDLQETQYF.